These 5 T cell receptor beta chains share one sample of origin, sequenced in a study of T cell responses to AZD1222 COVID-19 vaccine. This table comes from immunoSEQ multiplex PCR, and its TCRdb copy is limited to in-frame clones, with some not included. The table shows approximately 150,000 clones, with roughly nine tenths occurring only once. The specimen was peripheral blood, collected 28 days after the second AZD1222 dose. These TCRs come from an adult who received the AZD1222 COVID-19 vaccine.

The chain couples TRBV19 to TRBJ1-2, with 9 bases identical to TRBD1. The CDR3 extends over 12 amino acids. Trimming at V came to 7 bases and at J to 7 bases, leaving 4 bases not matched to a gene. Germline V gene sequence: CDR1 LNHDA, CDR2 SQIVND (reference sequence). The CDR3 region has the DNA TGTGCCAGTACCCCGACAGGGGGTGGCTACACCTTC. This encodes CASTPTGGGYTF.

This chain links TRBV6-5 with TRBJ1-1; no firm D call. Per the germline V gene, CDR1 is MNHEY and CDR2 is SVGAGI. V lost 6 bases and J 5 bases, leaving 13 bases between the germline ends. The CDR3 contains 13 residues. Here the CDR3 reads CASSNKGRTEAFF. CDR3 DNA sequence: TGTGCCAGCAGCAACAAAGGTAGGACTGAAGCTTTCTTT.

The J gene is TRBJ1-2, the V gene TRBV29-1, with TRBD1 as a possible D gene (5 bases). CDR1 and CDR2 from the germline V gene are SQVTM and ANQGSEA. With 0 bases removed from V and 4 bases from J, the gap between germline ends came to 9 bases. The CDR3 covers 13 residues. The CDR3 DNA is TGCAGCGTTGAAGATCGGGGCAGCTATGGCTACACCTTC. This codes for CSVEDRGSYGYTF.

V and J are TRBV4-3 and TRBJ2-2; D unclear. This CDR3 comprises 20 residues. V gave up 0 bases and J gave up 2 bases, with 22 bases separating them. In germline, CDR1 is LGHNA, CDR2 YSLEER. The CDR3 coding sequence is TGCGCCAGCAGCCAAGAAGGGCACTTGGCGATCAACCTAAACACCGGGGAGCTGTTTTTT. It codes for CASSQEGHLAINLNTGELFF.

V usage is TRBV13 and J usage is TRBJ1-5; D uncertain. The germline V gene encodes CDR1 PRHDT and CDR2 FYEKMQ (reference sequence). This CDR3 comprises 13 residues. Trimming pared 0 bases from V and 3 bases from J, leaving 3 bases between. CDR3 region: CASSLGYNQPQHF. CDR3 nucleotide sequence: TGTGCCAGCAGCTTAGGGTACAATCAGCCCCAGCATTTT.